One sample yielded the 10 T cell receptor beta chains listed below, sequenced in a study of cytomegalovirus exposure and HLA in healthy donors. The PCR had 60 Vbeta and 13 Jbeta primers. Assay used: immunoSEQ multiplex PCR; TCRdb lists only in-frame clones, some missing. The sample shows under 200,000 clones, about 75% of them seen only once. The specimen was PBMCs. These TCRs come from a male donor in good health and CMV-seropositive.

The rearrangement links TRBV30 to TRBJ1-3; D is uncertain. V was clipped by 5 bases and J by 1 base, with 15 bases between them. The CDR3 length is 15 residues. CDR1 is GTSNPN, CDR2 SVGIG, per germline (reference sequence). CDR3 nucleotides: TGTGCCTGGTGTCCCGGGGTGGATTCTGGAAACACCATATATTTT. Residues: CAWCPGVDSGNTIYF.

This chain joins TRBV6-5 and TRBJ2-2; 7 nucleotides line up with TRBD1. V lost 5 bases to trimming and J lost 6 bases; unmatched junction nucleotides: 9. Germline assignment: CDR1 MNHEY and CDR2 SVGAGI. The CDR3 totals 15 residues. The CDR3 sequence is CASSRQGFNAGELFF. In nucleotides, the CDR3 is TGTGCCAGCAGTCGACAGGGATTTAATGCCGGGGAGCTGTTTTTT.

J is TRBJ2-3 and V is TRBV11-1; D ambiguous. The CDR3 covers 14 residues. Trimming removed 3 bases from V and 0 bases from J, with 7 bases in between. Germline CDR1 SGHAT, CDR2 FQDESV (reference sequence). CDR3 sequence reads: CASSFEASTDTQYF. The CDR3 nucleotides are TGTGCCAGCAGCTTTGAAGCTAGCACAGATACGCAGTATTTT.

This chain uses TRBV6-1 with TRBJ2-3; 11 bases fit TRBD2. The CDR3 length is 17 residues. The germline CDR1 and CDR2 sequences are MNHNS and SASEGT. Trimming took 1 base from V and 4 from J; bases not matched to a gene: 7. The DNA for the CDR3 is TGTGCCAGCAGTGAAGTAGTAGCGGGGGGGCCCTCAGATACGCAGTATTTT. It is translated as CASSEVVAGGPSDTQYF.

This chain links TRBV4-3 with TRBJ1-2, with TRBD1 as a possible D gene (6 bases). Germline V lookup: CDR1 LGHNA, CDR2 YSLEER. V was clipped by 0 bases and J by 4 bases, with 18 bases between them. The CDR3 sequence is 17 residues long. The CDR3 nucleotides are TGCGCCAGCAGCCAAGACTTGACAGGAACCCTTTTCTATGGCTACACCTTC. It codes for CASSQDLTGTLFYGYTF.

The CDR3 coding sequence is TGTGCCAGCAGCTTACCGGGACAGGTCGGAAATGAGCAGTTCTTC. As protein: CASSLPGQVGNEQFF. The rearrangement uses TRBV7-9 and TRBJ2-1; 8 positions match TRBD1. The CDR3 runs 15 residues. Germline lookup yields CDR1 SEHNR and CDR2 FQNEAQ (reference sequence). The J segment lost 7 bases and the V segment lost 2 bases, leaving 7 bases of the junction unmatched.

The J gene is TRBJ1-2, the V gene TRBV2; tentatively, D is TRBD1 (6 bases). The V gene lost 3 bases and the J gene lost 2 bases, with 13 bases spanning the gap. Germline assignment: CDR1 SNHLY and CDR2 FYNNEI. This CDR3 is 15 amino acids long. As DNA, the CDR3 is TGTGCCAGCAGTGATCCGTCGACAGGAAACTATGGCTACACCTTC. It encodes CASSDPSTGNYGYTF.

As DNA, the CDR3 is TGCGCCAGCAGCCAAGATCATCAGGGCTCCTACGAGCAGTACTTC. It yields the protein CASSQDHQGSYEQYF. The chain joins TRBV4-3 to TRBJ2-7; tentative D call: TRBD1 (5 bases). The V gene's germline CDR1 is LGHNA and CDR2 YSLEER. V was shortened by 0 bases and J by 0 bases, with 9 bases between the two germline ends. This CDR3 is built from 15 residues.

This chain connects TRBV6-4 to TRBJ2-1; weak D call: TRBD2 (5 bases). Trimming stripped 3 bases from V and 8 bases from J, with 14 bases between. CDR1 and CDR2 (germline): MRHNA, SNTAGT. The CDR3 runs to 14 residues. The CDR3 reads CASSEDYPGDEQFF. The CDR3 DNA reads TGTGCCAGCAGTGAAGACTACCCTGGGGATGAGCAGTTCTTC.

The chain has TRBV9 and TRBJ2-1; weak D call: TRBD2 (5 bases). The length of the CDR3 is 15 residues. Trimming left V 4 bases short and J 0 bases short, with 11 bases between. CDR1 is SGDLS, CDR2 YYNGEE, per germline. Written as DNA, the CDR3 is TGTGCCAGCAGCTCGCGACGGGGCTCCTACAATGAGCAGTTCTTC. Protein product: CASSSRRGSYNEQFF.